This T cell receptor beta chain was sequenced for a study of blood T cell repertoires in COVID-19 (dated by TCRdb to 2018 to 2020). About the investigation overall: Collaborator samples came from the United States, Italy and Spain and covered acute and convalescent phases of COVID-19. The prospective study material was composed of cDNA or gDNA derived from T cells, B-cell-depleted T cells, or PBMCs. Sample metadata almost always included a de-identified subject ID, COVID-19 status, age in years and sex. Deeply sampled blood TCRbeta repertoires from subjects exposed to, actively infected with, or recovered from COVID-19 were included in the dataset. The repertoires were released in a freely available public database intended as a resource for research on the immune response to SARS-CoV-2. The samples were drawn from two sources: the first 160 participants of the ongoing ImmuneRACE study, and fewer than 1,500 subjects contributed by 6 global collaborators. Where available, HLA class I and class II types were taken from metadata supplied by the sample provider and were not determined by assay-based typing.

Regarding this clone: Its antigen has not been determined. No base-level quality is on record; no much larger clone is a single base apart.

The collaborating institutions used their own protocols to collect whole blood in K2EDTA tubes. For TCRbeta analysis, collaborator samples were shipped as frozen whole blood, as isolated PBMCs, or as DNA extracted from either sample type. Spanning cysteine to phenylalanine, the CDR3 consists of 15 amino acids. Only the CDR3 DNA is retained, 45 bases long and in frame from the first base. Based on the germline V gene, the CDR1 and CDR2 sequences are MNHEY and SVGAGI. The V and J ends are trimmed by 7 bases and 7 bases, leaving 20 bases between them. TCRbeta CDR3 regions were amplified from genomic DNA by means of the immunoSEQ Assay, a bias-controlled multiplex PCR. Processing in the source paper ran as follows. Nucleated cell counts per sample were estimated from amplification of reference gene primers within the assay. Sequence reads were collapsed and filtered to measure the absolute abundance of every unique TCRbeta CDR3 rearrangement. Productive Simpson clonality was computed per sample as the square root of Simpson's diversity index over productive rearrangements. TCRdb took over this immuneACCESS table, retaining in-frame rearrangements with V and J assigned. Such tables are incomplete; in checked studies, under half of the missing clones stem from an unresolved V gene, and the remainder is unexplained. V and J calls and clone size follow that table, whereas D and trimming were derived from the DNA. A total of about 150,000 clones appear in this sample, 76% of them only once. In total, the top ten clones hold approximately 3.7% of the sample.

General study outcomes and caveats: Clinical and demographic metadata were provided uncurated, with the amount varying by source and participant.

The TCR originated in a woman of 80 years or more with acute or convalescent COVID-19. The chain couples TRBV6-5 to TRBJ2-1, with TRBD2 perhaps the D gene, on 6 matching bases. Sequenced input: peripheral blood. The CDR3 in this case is CASTHRGGMGNEQFF. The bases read TGTGCCAGCACCCACCGGGGCGGGATGGGGAATGAGCAGTTCTTC.